This entry concerns a single T cell receptor (beta chain). What it binds is unknown. PCR employed 60 Vbeta and 13 Jbeta primers. TCRdb's table, derived via immunoSEQ multiplex PCR, lists solely in-frame clones and lacks some. Of nearly 110,000 clones listed, around 76% are singletons. The CDR3 is 16 residues long. Trimming took 2 bases from V and 2 from J, leaving 12 bases between them. Germline CDR1 is MNHEY and CDR2 is SVGAGI. The data are from a study of cytomegalovirus exposure and HLA in healthy donors. Study summary: As released early, the data held around 80 million unique TCRs from HLA-typed donors.

Overall study results and limits: Analysis was carried out at a later point, and it linked a missense DCLRE1C variant to TCR beta V- and J-gene trimming.

This receptor was identified in a man aged 25 to 45 in good health and CMV-seropositive. Sequences were obtained from PBMCs. This sequence joins TRBV6-5 and TRBJ2-2; a possible D gene is TRBD1 (5 bases). The CDR3 region is CASSYTQVFNTGELFF. In nucleotides, the CDR3 is TGTGCCAGCAGTTACACACAGGTCTTCAACACCGGGGAGCTGTTTTTT.